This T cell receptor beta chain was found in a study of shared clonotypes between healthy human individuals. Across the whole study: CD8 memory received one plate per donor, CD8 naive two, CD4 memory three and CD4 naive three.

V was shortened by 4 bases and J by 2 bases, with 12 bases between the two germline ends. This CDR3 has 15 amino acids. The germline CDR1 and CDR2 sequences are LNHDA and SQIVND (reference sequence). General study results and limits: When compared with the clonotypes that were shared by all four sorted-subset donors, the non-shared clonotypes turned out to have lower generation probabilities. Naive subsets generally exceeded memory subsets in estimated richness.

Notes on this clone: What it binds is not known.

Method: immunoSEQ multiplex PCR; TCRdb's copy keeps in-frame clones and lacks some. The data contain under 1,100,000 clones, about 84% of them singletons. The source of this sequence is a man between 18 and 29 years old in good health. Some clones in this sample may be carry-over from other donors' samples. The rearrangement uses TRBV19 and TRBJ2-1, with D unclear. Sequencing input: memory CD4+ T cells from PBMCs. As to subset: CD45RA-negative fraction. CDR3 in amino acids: CASSRVRLTYNEQFF. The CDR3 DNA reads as TGTGCCAGTAGTAGGGTCAGACTTACCTACAATGAGCAGTTCTTC.